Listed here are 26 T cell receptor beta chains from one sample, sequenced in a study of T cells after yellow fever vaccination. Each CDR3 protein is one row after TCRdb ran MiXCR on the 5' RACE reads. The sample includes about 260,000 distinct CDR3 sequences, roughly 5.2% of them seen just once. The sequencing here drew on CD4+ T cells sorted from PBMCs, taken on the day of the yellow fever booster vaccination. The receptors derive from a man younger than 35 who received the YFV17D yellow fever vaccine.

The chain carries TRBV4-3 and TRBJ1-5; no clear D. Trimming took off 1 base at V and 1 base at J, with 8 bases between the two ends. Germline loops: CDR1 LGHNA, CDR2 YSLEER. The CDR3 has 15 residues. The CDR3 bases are TGCGCCAGCAGCCAAGTACACCCGAGCAATCAGCCCCAGCATTTT. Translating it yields CASSQVHPSNQPQHF.

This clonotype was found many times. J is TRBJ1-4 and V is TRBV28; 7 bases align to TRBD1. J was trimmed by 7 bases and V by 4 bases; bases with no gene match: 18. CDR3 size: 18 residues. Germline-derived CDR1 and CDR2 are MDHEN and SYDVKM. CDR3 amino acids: CASSYGTDRSRSFEKLFF. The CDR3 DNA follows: TGTGCCAGCAGTTATGGGACAGATCGATCGAGGTCCTTTGAAAAACTGTTTTTT.

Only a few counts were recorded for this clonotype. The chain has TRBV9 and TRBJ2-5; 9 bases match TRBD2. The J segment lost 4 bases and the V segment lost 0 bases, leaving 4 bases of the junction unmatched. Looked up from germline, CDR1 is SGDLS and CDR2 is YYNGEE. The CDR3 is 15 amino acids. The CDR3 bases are TGTGCCAGCAGCGTAGGGGGTAGCGGGGGAGAGACCCAGTACTTC. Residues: CASSVGGSGGETQYF.

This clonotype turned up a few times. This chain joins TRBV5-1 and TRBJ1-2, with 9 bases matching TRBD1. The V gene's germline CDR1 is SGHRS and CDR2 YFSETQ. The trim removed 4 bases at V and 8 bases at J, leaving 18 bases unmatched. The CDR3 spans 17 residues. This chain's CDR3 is CASSPGTGPVTSRGYTF. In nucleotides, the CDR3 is TGCGCCAGCAGCCCCGGGACAGGGCCTGTAACATCAAGAGGCTACACCTTC. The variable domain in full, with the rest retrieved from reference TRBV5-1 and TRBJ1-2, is KAGVTQTPRYLIKTRGQQVTLSCSPISGHRSVSWYQQTPGQGLQFLFEYFSETQRNKGNFPGRFSGRQFSNSRSEMNVSTLELGDSALYLCASSPGTGPVTSRGYTFGSGTRLTVV.

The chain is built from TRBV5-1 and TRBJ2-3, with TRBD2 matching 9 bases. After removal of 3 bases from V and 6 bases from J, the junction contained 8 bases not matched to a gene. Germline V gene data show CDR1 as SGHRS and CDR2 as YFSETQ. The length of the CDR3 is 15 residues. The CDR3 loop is CASSWGGLAGDTQYF. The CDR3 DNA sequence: TGCGCCAGCAGCTGGGGGGGCCTAGCGGGGGATACGCAGTATTTT.

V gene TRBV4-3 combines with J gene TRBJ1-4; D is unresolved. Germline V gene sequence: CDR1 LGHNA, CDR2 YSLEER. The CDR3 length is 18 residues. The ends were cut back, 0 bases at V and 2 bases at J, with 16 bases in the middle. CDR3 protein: CASSQDHGADFTNEKLFF. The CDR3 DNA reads TGCGCCAGCAGCCAAGATCATGGCGCGGACTTCACTAATGAAAAACTGTTTTTT.

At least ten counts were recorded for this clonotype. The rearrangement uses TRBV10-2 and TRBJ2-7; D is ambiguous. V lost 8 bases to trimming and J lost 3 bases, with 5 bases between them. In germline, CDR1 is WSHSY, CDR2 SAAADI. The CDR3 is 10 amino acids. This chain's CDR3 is CASGIYEQYF. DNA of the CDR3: TGCGCCAGCGGGATCTACGAGCAGTACTTC.

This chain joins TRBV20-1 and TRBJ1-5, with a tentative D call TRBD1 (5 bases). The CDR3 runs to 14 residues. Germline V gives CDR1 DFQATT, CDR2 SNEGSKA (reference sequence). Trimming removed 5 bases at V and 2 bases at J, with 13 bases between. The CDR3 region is CSAQSLRGNQPQHF. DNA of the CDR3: TGCAGTGCTCAAAGTCTCAGGGGCAATCAGCCCCAGCATTTT.

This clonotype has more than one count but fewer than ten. The CDR3 loop is CASSGQGRNTEAFF. DNA for the CDR3: TGTGCCAGCAGCGGACAGGGGAGAAACACTGAAGCTTTCTTT. This chain joins TRBV5-6 and TRBJ1-1; TRBD1 agrees at 9 bases. The V gene end was trimmed by 4 bases and the J gene end by 2 bases; junction bases not matched to a gene: 3. This CDR3 has 14 residues. Germline loops: CDR1 SGHDT, CDR2 YYEEEE. The full variable domain, rest sourced from reference TRBV5-6 and TRBJ1-1, is DAGVTQSPTHLIKTRGQQVTLRCSPKSGHDTVSWYQQALGQGPQFIFQYYEEEERQRGNFPDRFSGHQFPNYSSELNVNALLLGDSALYLCASSGQGRNTEAFFGQGTRLTVV.

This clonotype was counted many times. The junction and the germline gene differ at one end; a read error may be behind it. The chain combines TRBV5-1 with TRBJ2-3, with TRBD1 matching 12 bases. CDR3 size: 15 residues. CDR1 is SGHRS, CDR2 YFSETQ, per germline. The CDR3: CASSLGQGAADTQYF. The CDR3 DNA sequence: TGCGCCAGCAGTTTGGGACAGGGGGCGGCAGATACGCAGTATTTT.

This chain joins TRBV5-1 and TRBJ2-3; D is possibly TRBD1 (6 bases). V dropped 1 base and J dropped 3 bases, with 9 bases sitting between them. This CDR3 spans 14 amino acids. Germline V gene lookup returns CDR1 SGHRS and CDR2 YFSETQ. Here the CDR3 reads CASSLWGLTDTQYF. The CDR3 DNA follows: TGCGCCAGCAGCTTGTGGGGGCTGACAGATACGCAGTATTTT.

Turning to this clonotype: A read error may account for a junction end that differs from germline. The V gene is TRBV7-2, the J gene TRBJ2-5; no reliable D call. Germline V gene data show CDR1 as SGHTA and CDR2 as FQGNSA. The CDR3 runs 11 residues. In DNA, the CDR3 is TGTGCCAGAAGCTTAGCCGAGGCCCAGTACTTC. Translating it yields CARSLAEAQYF. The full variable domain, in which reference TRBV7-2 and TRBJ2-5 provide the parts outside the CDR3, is GAGVSQSPSNKVTEKGKDVELRCDPISGHTALYWYRQSLGQGLEFLIYFQGNSAPDKSGLPSDRFSAERTGGSVSTLTIQRTQQEDSAVYLCARSLAEAQYFGPGTRLLVL.

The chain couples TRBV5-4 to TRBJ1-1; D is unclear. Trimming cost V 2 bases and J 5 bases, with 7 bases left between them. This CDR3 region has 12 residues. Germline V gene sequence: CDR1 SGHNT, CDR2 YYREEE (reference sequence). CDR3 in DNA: TGTGCCAGCAGCTTTGATAGTACTGAAGCTTTCTTT. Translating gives CASSFDSTEAFF.

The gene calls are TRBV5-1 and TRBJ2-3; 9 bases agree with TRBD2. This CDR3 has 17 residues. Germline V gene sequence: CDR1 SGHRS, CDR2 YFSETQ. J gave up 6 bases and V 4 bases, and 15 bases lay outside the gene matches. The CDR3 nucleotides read TGCGCCAGCAGCATAAGACATAGCGGGGGAATCAGGGATACGCAGTATTTT. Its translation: CASSIRHSGGIRDTQYF.

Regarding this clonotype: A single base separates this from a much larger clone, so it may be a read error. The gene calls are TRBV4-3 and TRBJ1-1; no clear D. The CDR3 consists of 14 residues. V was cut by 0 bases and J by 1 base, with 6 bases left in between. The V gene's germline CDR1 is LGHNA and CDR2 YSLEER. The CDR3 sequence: CASSQEFGNTEAFF. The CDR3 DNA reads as TGCGCCAGCAGCCAAGAGTTTGGGAACACTGAAGCTTTCTTT.

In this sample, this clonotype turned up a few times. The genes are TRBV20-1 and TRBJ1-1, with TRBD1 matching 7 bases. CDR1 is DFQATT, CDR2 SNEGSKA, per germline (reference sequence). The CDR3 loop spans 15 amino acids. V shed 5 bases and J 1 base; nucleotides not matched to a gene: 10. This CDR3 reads CSASRSGGSNTEAFF. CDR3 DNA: TGCAGTGCTTCCCGATCAGGGGGGTCGAACACTGAAGCTTTCTTT.

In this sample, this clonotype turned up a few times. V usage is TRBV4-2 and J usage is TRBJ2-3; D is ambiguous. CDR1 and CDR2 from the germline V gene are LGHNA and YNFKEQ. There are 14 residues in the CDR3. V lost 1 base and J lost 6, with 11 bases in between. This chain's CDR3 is CASSQARQSDTQYF. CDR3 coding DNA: TGTGCCAGCAGCCAAGCCAGGCAATCCGATACGCAGTATTTT.

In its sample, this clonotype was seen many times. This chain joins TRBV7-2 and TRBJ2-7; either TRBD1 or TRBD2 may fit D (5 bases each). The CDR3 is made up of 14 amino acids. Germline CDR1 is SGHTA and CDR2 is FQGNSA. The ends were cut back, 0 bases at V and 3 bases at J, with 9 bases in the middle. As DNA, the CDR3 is TGTGCCAGCAGCTTAGCTGGGGACCACTACGAGCAGTACTTC. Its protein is CASSLAGDHYEQYF.

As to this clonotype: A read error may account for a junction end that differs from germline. The CDR3: CASRIPGRQPQLF. Here the CDR3 DNA reads TGTGCCAGTAGAATTCCGGGACGTCAGCCCCAGCTTTTT. The chain employs TRBV19 and TRBJ1-5; possibly TRBD1 for D (5 bases). The CDR3 runs to 13 residues. CDR1 and CDR2 from the germline V gene are LNHDA and SQIVND (reference sequence).

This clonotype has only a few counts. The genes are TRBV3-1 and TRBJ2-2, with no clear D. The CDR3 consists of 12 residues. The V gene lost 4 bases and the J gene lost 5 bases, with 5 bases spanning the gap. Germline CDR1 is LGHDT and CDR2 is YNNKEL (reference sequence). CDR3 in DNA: TGTGCCAGCAGCCCACAGACCGGGGAGCTGTTTTTT. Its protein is CASSPQTGELFF.

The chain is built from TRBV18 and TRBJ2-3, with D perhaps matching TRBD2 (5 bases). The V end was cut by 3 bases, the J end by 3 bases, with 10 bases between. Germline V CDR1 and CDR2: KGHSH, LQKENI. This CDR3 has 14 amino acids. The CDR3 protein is CASSPTGKTDTQYF. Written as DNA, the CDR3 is TGTGCCAGCTCACCGACGGGGAAGACAGATACGCAGTATTTT.

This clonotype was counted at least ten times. The CDR3 region has the DNA TGTGCCAGCACCTCGATTAATGAAAAACTGTTTTTT. This translates into CASTSINEKLFF. The chain is built from TRBV6-6 and TRBJ1-4; D is ambiguous. Trimming cost V 7 bases and J 4 bases, with 7 bases left between them. Germline CDR1 is MNHNY and CDR2 is SVGAGI (reference sequence). The CDR3 extends over 12 amino acids.

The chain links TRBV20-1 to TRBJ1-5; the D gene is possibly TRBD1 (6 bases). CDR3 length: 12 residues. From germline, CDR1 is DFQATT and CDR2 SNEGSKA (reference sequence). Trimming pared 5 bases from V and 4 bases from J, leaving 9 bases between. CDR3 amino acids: CSALGTNQPQHF. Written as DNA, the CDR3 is TGCAGTGCTCTAGGGACAAATCAGCCCCAGCATTTT.

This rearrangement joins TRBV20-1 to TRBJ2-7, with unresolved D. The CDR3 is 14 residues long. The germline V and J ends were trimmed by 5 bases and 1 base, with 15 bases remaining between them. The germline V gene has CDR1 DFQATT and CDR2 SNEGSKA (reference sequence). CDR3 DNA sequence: TGCAGTGCTCTACACCACAGCGAATCCTACGAGCAGTACTTC. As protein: CSALHHSESYEQYF.

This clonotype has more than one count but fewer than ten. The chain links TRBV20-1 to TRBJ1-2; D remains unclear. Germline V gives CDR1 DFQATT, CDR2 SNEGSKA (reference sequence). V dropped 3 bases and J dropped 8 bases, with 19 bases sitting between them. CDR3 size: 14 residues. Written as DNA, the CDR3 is TGCAGTGCTAGCCGTAACGGGGATCTCGGAGGCTACACCTTC. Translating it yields CSASRNGDLGGYTF.

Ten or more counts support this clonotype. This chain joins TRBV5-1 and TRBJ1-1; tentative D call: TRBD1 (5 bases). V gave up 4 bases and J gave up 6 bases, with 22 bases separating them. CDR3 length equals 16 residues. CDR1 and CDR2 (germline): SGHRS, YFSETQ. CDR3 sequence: CASSLGGGAVQAEAFF. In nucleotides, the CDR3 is TGCGCCAGCAGCCTGGGGGGGGGAGCAGTTCAGGCTGAAGCTTTCTTT.